This T cell receptor (beta chain) was retrieved from a study of shared clonotypes between healthy human individuals (dated by TCRdb to about 2020). Concerning the study at large: A couple of women and a few men aged 18 to 49 years were included in the cohort. For each donor, three plates each were used for CD4 naive and CD4 memory, two plates were used for CD8 naive, and one plate was used for CD8 memory. The study deeply sequenced blood TCR repertoires of five healthy adults to estimate repertoire size and the extent of clonotype sharing between individuals. Libraries were prepared and TCR repertoires were sequenced by different laboratories using diverse techniques, in order to increase sequencing depth and limit assay-specific biases. Each donor's leukapheresis produced roughly between roughly 0.94 and 9.5 billion PBMCs.

What the research found in general, with its limitations: Naive subsets generally had larger estimated clonotype richness than memory subsets. Pairwise subsampling led to the expectation that sequencing depth would affect the degree of clonotype sharing among donors. Sampling was limited to blood, and TCR repertoires in tissue likely differ from TCR repertoires in blood. Across a few donors, approximately 5% of naive CD4, 3.5% of naive CD8, under 2.5% of memory CD4, and roughly 0.4% of memory CD8 clonotypes were shared. Clonotypes shared by all four sorted-subset donors showed higher generation probabilities than non-shared clonotypes. Rarefaction of sorted-subset datasets indicated incomplete sequencing despite the large sequencing depth. The genetic and exposure-history diversity represented was limited by the small number of donors.

This clone was seen once. What antigen it recognizes has not been identified. No base quality information exists; no much larger clone differs at one position. Using the deep immunoSEQ assay, TCR CDR3 regions were amplified from genomic DNA by multiplex PCR. Extracted genomic DNA from each cell subset was distributed evenly across all wells of several immunoSEQ 96-well plates, and each plate was treated as a replicate. For sorted subsets, each replicate PCR was loaded with roughly 190 ng genomic DNA, equivalent to 25,000 to 35,000 T cell genomes. Purified libraries were measured with a Qubit 3.0 fluorometer, size-checked on a Bioanalyzer 2100, and measured again with the KAPA Library Quantification kit. Each immunoSEQ 96-well plate was sequenced on its own single-read 150-cycle Illumina NextSeq 550 flow cell. The original methods were these. Because the immunoSEQ output included only junctional sequences and no quality scores, the filtering could not be the same as the filtering used for full-length reads. Sequences were annotated with PyIR, a Python wrapper for IgBLAST v1.9, and V/J genes and CDR3 were assigned using IMGT germline references. Reads with weak V/J assignments (E-value above 1e-6), missing CDR3, stop codons, out-of-frame junctions, or ambiguous translated residues were removed. V3J clonotypes were defined by identical inferred V gene, J gene, and CDR3 amino acid sequence. To compute the percentage overlap between repertoires, the number of shared unique clonotypes was divided by the size of the smaller repertoire. Richness of each repertoire was evaluated using RTK rarefaction, the Chao1 estimator, and Recon v2.1 estimates of unobserved clonotypes. Generation probabilities for all TCRbeta clonotypes obtained by the gDNA method from a handful of donors were computed using OLGA. TCRdb holds this immuneACCESS table with in-frame rearrangements only. Some clones are missing; in checked studies, unresolved V genes explain under half, and the rest has no known cause. V and J calls and clone size are copied from that table; D and trimming were computed from the DNA. The sample data list about 2.4 million clones, and over 85% of these were observed just once. Of the sample, approximately 0.35% falls within the top ten clones.

The donors were healthy, HIV-negative adults who had no recently reported acute infections or vaccinations. All donors were Caucasian adults living in Nashville, Tennessee, USA. CD4+ T cells were enriched by magnetic negative selection; naive cells were then positively selected on CD45RA, and the negative fraction formed the memory subset. Blood was collected by leukapheresis, and PBMCs were isolated by Ficoll-Histopaque density gradient centrifugation and then cryopreserved in liquid nitrogen vapor phase. Analytical flow cytometry was used to check the purity and quantity of each magnetically sorted T cell population. Each sorted fraction had its genomic DNA isolated and then quantified by UV absorbance on a Nanodrop 2000c. The germline V gene encodes CDR1 LNHDA and CDR2 SQIVND (reference sequence). Spanning cysteine to phenylalanine, the CDR3 consists of 15 amino acids. The CDR3 DNA has 45 bases and is translated from base 1. Trimming accounts for 4 bases at V and 6 bases at J, while the number of junction bases matched to no gene is 7.

Sequencing was done on a sample of naive CD4+ T cells from PBMCs. Read against the paper, the sample's cell subset or site label means: CD45RA+ positively selected. The receptor comes from a man younger than 35 in good health. Some clones in this sample may be carry-over from other donors' samples. The V and J segments used are TRBV19 and TRBJ2-3; TRBD2 agrees with 10 junctional bases. The CDR3: CASSTLAGAKDTQYF. The DNA sequence is given as TGTGCCAGTAGTACTCTAGCGGGAGCCAAGGATACGCAGTATTTT. Reference TRBV19 and TRBJ2-3 genes cover what lies past the CDR3, so the full variable domain is DGGITQSPKYLFRKEGQNVTLSCEQNLNHDAMYWYRQDPGQGLRLIYYSQIVNDFQKGDIAEGYSVSREKKESFPLTVTSAQKNPTAFYLCASSTLAGAKDTQYFGPGTRLTVL.